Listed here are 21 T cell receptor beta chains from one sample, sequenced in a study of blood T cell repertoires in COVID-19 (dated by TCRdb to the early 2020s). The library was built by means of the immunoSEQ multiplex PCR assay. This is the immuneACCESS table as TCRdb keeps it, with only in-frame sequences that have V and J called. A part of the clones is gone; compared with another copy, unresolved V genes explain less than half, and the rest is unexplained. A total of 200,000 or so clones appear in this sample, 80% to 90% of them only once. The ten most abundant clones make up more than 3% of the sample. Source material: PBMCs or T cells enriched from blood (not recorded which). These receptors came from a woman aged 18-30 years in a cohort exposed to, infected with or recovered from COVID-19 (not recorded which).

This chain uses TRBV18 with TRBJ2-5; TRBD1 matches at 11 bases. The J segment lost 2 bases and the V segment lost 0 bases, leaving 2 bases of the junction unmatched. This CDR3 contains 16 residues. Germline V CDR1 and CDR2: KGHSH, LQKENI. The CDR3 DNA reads TGTGCCAGCTCACCACCGGACAGGGGGCCTCAAGAGACCCAGTACTTC. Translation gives CASSPPDRGPQETQYF.

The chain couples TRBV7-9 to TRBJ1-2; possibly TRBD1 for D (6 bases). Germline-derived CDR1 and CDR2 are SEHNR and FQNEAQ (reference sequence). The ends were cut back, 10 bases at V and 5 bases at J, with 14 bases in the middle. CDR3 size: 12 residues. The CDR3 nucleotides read TGTGCCATCCCGACAGGAGAGTATGGCTACACCTTC. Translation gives CAIPTGEYGYTF.

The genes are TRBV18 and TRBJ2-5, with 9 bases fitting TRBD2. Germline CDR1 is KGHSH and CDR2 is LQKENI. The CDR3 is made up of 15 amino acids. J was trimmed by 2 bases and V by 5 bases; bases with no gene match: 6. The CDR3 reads CASSTSGGMQETQYF. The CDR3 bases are TGTGCCAGCTCAACAAGCGGGGGGATGCAAGAGACCCAGTACTTC.

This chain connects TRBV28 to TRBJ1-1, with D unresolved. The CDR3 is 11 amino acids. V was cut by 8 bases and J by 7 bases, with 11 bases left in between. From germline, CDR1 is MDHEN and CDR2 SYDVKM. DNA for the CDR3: TGTGCCAGCTTCTTCCAGGATGAAGCTTTCTTT. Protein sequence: CASFFQDEAFF.

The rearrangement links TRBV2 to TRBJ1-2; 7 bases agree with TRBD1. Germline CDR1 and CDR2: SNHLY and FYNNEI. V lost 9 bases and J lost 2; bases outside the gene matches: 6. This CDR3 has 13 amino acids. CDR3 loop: CASETGSNYGYTF. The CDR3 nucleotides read TGTGCCAGTGAGACAGGGTCCAACTATGGCTACACCTTC.

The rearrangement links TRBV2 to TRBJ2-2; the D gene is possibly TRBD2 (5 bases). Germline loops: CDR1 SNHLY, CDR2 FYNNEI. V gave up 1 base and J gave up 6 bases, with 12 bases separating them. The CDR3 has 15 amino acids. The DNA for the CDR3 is TGTGCCAGCAGTGAAGGGAGGTTTAGGGCCGGGGAGCTGTTTTTT. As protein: CASSEGRFRAGELFF.

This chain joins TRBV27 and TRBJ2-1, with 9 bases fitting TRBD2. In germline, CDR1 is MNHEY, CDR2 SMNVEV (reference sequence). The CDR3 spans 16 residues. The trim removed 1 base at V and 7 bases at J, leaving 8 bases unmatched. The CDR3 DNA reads TGTGCCAGCAGTTTATTGCGGGAGGGAGGGATTAATGAGCAGTTCTTC. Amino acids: CASSLLREGGINEQFF.

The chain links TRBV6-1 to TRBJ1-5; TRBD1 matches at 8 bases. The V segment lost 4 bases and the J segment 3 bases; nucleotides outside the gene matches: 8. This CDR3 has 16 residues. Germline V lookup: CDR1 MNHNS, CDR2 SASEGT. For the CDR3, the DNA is TGTGCCAGCAGTGGACGTCGACAGGGGACCAATCAGCCCCAGCATTTT. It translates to CASSGRRQGTNQPQHF.

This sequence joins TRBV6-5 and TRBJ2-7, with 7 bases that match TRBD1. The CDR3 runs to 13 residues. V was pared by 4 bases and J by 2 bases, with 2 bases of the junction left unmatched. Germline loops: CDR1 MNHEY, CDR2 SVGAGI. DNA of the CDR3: TGTGCCAGCAGTTTCGGGACAGCCTACGAGCAGTACTTC. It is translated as CASSFGTAYEQYF.

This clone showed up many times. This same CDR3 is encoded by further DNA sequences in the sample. CDR3 in amino acids: CASSPDRGYGYTF. The CDR3 DNA reads as TGTGCCAGCAGCCCGGACAGGGGCTATGGCTACACCTTC. The chain is built from TRBV14 and TRBJ1-2, with 9 bases aligning to TRBD1. The V gene end was trimmed by 4 bases and the J gene end by 4 bases; junction bases not matched to a gene: 1. CDR3 length equals 13 residues. Germline V gene sequence: CDR1 SGHDN, CDR2 FVKESK. The variable domain in full, completed from reference TRBV14 and TRBJ1-2, reads EAGVTQFPSHSVIEKGQTVTLRCDPISGHDNLYWYRRVMGKEIKFLLHFVKESKQDESGMPNNRFLAERTGGTYSTLKVQPAELEDSGVYFCASSPDRGYGYTFGSGTRLTVV.

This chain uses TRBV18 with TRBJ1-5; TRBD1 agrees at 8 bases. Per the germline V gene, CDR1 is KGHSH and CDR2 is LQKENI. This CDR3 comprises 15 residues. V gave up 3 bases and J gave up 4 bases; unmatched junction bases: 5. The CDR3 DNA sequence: TGTGCCAGCTCACCCTCGGACAGGGAGAATCAGCCCCAGCATTTT. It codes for CASSPSDRENQPQHF.

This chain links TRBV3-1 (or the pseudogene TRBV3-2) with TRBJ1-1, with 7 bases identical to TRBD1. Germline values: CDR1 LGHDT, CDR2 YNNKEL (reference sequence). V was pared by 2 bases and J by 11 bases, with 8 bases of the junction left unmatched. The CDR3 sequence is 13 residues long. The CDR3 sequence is CASSQSTTGLAFF. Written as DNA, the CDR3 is TGTGCCAGCAGCCAATCAACGACAGGGTTGGCTTTCTTT.

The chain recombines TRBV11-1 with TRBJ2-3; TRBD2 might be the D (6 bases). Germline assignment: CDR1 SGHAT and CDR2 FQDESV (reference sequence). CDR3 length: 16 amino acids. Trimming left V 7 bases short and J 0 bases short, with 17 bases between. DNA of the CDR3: TGTGCCAGCATCCCGTCGGGGGTTGAGAGCACAGATACGCAGTATTTT. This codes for CASIPSGVESTDTQYF. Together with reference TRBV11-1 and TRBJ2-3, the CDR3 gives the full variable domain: EAEVAQSPRYKITEKSQAVAFWCDPISGHATLYWYRQILGQGPELLVQFQDESVVDDSQLPKDRFSAERLKGVDSTLKIQPAELGDSAMYLCASIPSGVESTDTQYFGPGTRLTVL.

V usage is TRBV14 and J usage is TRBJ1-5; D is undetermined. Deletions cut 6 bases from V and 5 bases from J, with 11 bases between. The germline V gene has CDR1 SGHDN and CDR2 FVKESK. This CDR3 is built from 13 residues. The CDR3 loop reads CASRGREDQPQHF. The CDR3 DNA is TGTGCCAGCAGAGGCCGGGAGGATCAGCCCCAGCATTTT. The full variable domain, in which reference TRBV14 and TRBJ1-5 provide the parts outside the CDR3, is EAGVTQFPSHSVIEKGQTVTLRCDPISGHDNLYWYRRVMGKEIKFLLHFVKESKQDESGMPNNRFLAERTGGTYSTLKVQPAELEDSGVYFCASRGREDQPQHFGDGTRLSIL.

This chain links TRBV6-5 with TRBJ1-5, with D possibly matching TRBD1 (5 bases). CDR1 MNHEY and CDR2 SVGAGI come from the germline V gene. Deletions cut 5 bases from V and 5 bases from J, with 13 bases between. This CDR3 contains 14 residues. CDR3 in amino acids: CASSPLGADQPQHF. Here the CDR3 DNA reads TGTGCCAGCAGTCCCCTTGGGGCCGATCAGCCCCAGCATTTT.

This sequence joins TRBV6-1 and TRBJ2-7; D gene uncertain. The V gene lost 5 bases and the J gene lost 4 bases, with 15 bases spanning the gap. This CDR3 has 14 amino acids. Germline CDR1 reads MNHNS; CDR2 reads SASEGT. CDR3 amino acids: CASSSPLVAYEQYF. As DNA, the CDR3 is TGTGCCAGCAGTTCTCCCCTAGTGGCGTACGAGCAGTACTTC.

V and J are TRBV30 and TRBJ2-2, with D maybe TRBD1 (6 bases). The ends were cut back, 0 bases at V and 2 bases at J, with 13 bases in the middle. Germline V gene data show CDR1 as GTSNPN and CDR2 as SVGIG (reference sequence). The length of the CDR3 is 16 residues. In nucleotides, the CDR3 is TGTGCCTGGAGTGTAATTACAGGGCTCAACACCGGGGAGCTGTTTTTT. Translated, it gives CAWSVITGLNTGELFF.

CDR3 sequence: CASRKGVLKETQYF. CDR3 sequence (DNA): TGTGCCAGCAGGAAAGGGGTCCTGAAAGAGACCCAGTACTTC. V and J are TRBV6-5 and TRBJ2-5; tentatively, D is TRBD1 (5 bases). Germline-derived CDR1 and CDR2 are MNHEY and SVGAGI. The V gene lost 6 bases and the J gene lost 3 bases, with 14 bases spanning the gap. This CDR3 is built from 14 residues.

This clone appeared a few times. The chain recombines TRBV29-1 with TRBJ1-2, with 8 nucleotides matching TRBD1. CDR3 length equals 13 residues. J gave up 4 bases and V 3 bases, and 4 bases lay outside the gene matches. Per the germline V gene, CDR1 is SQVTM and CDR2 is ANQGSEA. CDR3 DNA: TGCAGCGTTGACGGAACAGGGGGCTATGGCTACACCTTC. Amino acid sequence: CSVDGTGGYGYTF.

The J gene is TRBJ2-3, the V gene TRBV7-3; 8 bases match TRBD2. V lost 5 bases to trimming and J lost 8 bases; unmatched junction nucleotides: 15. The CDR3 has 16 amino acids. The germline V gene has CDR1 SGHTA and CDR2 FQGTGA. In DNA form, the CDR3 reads TGTGCCAGCAGCACCGGGACTAGGAGTTCGGGAGTTACGCAGTATTTT. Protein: CASSTGTRSSGVTQYF.

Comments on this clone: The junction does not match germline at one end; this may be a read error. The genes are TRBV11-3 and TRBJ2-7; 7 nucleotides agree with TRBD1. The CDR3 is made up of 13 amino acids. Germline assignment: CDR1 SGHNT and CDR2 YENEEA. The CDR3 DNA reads TGTGCCAGCAGCTCCCGAGGGTGGACAGGATCGAGCTTC. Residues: CASSSRGWTGSSF.